Included here is one TCR beta chain sequence, with context. Its specificity is unknown. The CDR3 totals 13 residues. V gave up 4 bases and J gave up 4 bases, with 13 bases separating them. Germline assignment: CDR1 DFQATT and CDR2 SNEGSKA (reference sequence). The data derive from a study of T cells in Graves' hyperthyroidism and ophthalmopathy. Study observations and caveats: Ophthalmopathy was model-predicted a median about 6.9 months pre-onset.

RNA transcripts served as the template for amplifying TCR beta CDR3 regions. Using the HTBI primer set, a first-round RT-PCR was run on the TCR CDR3. MiXCR, run by TCRdb on the multiplex PCR reads, gives a single entry per CDR3 protein. The sample holds under 350,000 distinct CDR3 sequences; about 25% are singletons and the top ten take around 28%. The gene calls are TRBV20-1 and TRBJ1-2; possible D gene TRBD1, 6 bases. What was sequenced was blood. The sequence was collected from a man aged 40-49 years with Graves' hyperthyroidism that later progressed to Graves' ophthalmopathy. CDR3 DNA sequence: TGCAGTGCTACGGGAGGGGGGAGCTATGGCTACACCTTC. The encoded protein is CSATGGGSYGYTF.